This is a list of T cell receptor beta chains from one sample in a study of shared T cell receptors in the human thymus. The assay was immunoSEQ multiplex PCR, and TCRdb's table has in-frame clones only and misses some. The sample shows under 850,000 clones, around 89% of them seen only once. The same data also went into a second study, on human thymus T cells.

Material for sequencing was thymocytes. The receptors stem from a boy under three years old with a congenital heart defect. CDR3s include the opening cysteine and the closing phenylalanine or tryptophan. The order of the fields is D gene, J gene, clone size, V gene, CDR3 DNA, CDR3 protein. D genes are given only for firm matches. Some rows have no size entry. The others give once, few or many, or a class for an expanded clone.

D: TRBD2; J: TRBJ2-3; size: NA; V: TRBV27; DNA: TGTGCCAGCAGTTCCCCTACCCCGGGACTAGCGGGAGGGCTTAGCACAGATACGCAGTATTTT; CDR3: CASSSPTPGLAGGLSTDTQYF
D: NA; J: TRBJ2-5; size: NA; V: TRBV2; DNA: TGTGCCAGCAGTGATAGTAGAGGACTGATACAAGAGACCCAGTACTTC; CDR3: CASSDSRGLIQETQYF
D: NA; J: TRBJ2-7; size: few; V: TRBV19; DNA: TGTGCCAGTAGTCCGAGGCACAGGGCCGAGCAGTACTTC; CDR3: CASSPRHRAEQYF
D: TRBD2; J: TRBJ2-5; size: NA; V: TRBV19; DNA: TGTGCCAGTAGTATTAGCGGGAGGGCCGTAGAGACCCAGTACTTC; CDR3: CASSISGRAVETQYF
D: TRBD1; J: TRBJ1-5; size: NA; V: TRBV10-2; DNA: TGCGCCCGACCGAGAGGGACAGTCGGGGATCAGCCCCAGCATTTT; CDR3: CARPRGTVGDQPQHF
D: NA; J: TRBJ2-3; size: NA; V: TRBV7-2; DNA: TGTGCCAGCAGCTTAATGGGCCCTAATGCAGATACGCAGTATTTT; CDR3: CASSLMGPNADTQYF
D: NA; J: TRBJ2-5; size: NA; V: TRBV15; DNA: TGTGCCACCAGCAGGGGCCGGGAGAAAGGGGAAGGAGAGACCCAGTACTTC; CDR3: CATSRGREKGEGETQYF
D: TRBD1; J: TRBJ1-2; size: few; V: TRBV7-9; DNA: TGTGCCAGCAGCTTAGCTGGCAGGGGGCTTCTTTTTTATGGCTACACCTTC; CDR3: CASSLAGRGLLFYGYTF
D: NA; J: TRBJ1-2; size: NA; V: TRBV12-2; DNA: TGTGCAAGTCGCTCATACAGGGCCAACTATGGCTACACCTTC; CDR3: CASRSYRANYGYTF
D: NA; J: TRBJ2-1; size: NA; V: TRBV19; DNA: TGTGCCAGTACCGAAGGCCAAAGGCAGGGTCTCTACAATGAGCAGTTCTTC; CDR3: CASTEGQRQGLYNEQFF
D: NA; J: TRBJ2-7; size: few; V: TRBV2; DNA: TGTGCCAGCAGTGAACGCCAGGGGCCCTACGAGCAGTACTTC; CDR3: CASSERQGPYEQYF
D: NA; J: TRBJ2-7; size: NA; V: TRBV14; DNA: TGTGCCAGCAGGCATCGGGGAGATTACGAGCAGTACTTC; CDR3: CASRHRGDYEQYF
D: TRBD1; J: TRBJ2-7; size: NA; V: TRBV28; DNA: TGTGCCAGCAGCGAACAGGGGGAGAACTACGAGCAGTACTTC; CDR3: CASSEQGENYEQYF
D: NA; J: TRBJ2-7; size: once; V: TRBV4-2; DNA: TGTGCCAGCAGCCAAGGCGACTCCTCAGAAGAGCAGTACTTC; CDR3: CASSQGDSSEEQYF
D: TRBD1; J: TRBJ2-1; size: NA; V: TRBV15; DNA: TGTGCCACCAGCAGAGTTGAACGCACGGGACAGGGGGGCTACAATGAGCAGTTCTTC; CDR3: CATSRVERTGQGGYNEQFF
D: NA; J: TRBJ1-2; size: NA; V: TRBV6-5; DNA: TGTGCCAGCAGATCTGAACGGGGTTTATATGGCTACACCTTC; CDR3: CASRSERGLYGYTF
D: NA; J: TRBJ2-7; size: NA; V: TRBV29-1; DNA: TGCAGCGTGACCCGGGACACTTCCTACGAGCAGTACTTC; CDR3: CSVTRDTSYEQYF
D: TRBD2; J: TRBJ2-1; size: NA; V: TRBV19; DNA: TGTGCCAGTAGCGCCGGGACCCCACTAGCGGGAGGGGACAATGAGCAGTTCTTC; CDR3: CASSAGTPLAGGDNEQFF
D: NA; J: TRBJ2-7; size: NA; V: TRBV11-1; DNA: TGTGCCAGCAGCTTAGAGGTAGACTCTAGCTACGAGCAGTACTTC; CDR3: CASSLEVDSSYEQYF
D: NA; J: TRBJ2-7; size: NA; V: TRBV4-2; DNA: TGTGCCAGCAGCCAAGATCGGGTCGGTCGGGACACCTATGACGAGCAGTACTTC; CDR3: CASSQDRVGRDTYDEQYF
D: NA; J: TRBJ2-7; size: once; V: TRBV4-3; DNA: TGCGCCAGCAGCCCCTGGGCCCAGGGCCCTCGCGAGCAGTACTTC; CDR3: CASSPWAQGPREQYF
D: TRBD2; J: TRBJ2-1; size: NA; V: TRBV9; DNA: TGTGCCAGCAGCGTAGCCCTTTGGGGGACTAGCGGGAGGTTAAACAATGAGCAGTTCTTC; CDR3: CASSVALWGTSGRLNNEQFF
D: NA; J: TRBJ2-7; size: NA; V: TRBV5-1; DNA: TGCGCCAGCAGCTTGGCGGGACTCTCCTCCTACGAGCAGTACTTC; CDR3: CASSLAGLSSYEQYF
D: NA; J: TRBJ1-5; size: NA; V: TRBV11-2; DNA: TGTGCCAGCAGCTTAGGGGGTAAGGGGCAGGGGAGCAATCAGCCCCAGCATTTT; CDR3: CASSLGGKGQGSNQPQHF
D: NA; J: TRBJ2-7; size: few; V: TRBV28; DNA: TGTGCCAGCAGGACCAGGGCACAGAGCTCCTACGAGCAGTACTTC; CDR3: CASRTRAQSSYEQYF
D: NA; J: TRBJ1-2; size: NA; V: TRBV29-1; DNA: TGCAGCGTGGGGGGAGGGGGGTGGATTTACTATGGCTACACCTTC; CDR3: CSVGGGGWIYYGYTF